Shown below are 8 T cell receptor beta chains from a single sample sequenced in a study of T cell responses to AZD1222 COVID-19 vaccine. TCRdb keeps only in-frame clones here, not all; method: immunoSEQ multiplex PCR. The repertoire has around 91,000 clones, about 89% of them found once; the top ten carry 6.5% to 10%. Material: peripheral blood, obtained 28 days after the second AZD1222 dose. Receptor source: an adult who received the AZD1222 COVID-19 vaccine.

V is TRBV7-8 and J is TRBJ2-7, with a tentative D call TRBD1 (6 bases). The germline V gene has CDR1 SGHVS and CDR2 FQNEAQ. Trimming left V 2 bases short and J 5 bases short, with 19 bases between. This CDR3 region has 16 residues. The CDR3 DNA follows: TGTGCCAGCAGCTTATTCGGGACAAGATTGAGGAACGAGCAGTACTTC. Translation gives CASSLFGTRLRNEQYF.

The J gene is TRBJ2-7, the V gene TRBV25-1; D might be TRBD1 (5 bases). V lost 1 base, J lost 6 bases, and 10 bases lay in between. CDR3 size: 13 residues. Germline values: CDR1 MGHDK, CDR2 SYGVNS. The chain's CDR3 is CASSESGFGEQYF. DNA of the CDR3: TGTGCCAGCAGTGAATCAGGGTTTGGCGAGCAGTACTTC.

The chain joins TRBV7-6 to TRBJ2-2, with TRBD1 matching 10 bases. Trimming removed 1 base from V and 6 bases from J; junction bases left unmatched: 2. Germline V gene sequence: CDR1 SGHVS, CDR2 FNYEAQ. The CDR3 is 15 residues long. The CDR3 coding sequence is TGTGCCAGCAGCTTAGGGACAGGGGGTCCCGGGGAGCTGTTTTTT. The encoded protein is CASSLGTGGPGELFF. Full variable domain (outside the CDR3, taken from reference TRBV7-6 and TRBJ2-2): GAGVSQSPRYKVTKRGQDVALRCDPISGHVSLYWYRQALGQGPEFLTYFNYEAQQDKSGLPNDRFSAERPEGSISTLTIQRTEQRDSAMYRCASSLGTGGPGELFFGEGSRLTVL.

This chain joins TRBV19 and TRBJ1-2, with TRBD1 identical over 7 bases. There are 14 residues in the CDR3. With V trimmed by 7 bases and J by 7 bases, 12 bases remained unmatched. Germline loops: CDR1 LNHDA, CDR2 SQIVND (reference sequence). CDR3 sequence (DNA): TGTGCCAGTACTTATTCGGGAGCAGGGGGTGGCTACACCTTC. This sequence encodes CASTYSGAGGGYTF.

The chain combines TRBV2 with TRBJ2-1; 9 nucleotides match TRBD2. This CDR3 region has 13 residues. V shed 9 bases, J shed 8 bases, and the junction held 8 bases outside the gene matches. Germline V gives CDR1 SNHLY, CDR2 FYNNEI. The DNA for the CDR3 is TGTGCCAGGGGACTAGCCGGTGCCGATGAGCAGTTCTTC. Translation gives CARGLAGADEQFF.

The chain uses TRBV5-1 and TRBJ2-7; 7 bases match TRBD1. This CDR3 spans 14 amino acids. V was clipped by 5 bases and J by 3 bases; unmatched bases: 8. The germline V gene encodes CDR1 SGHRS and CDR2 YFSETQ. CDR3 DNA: TGCGCCAGCAGGACTTCGGGACAGAGCTACGAGCAGTACTTC. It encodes CASRTSGQSYEQYF.

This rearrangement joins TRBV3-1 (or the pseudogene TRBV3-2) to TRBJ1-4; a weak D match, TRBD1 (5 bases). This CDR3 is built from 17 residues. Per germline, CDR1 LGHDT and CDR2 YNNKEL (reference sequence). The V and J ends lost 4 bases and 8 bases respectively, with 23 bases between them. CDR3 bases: TGTGCCAGCAGCCCACAATCTCGCAGGGTATGGGGAGAAAAACTGTTTTTT. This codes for CASSPQSRRVWGEKLFF.

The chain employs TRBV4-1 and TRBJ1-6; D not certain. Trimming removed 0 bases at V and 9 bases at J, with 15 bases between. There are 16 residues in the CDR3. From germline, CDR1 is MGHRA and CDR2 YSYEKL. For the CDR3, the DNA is TGCGCCAGCAGCCAAGAGCTAGCTCGGGTTGGTTCACCCCTCCACTTT. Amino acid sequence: CASSQELARVGSPLHF.